A selection of T cell receptor beta chains follows, all from one sample in a study of tumor-infiltrating lymphocytes in primary liver carcinoma. TCRdb reprocessed the multiplex PCR reads with MiXCR, giving one entry per CDR3 protein. The table has 320,000 or so distinct CDR3 sequences, approximately 65% seen once. Sequences were obtained from peripheral blood. The receptors were gathered from a man aged 35 to 55 with primary liver carcinoma and hepatitis B virus infection. Both conserved end residues are part of each CDR3. D genes are given only for firm matches. Expanded clones get a size class; other rows say once, few or many, or leave the size out.

CDR3: CASSLDTRQETQYF
DNA: TGTGCCAGCAGCTTGGACACGAGGCAAGAGACCCAGTACTTC
J: TRBJ2-5
D: .
size: many
V: TRBV5-4
length: 14

CDR3: CVSSTPGLGGTDTQYF
DNA: TGTGTCAGCAGTACGCCCGGACTAGGGGGTACAGATACGCAGTATTTT
J: TRBJ2-3
D: .
size: .
V: TRBV6-5
length: 16

CDR3: CASRSTSGRISGGELFF
DNA: TGTGCCAGCAGATCTACTAGCGGGAGAATTAGCGGCGGGGAGCTGTTTTTT
J: TRBJ2-2
D: TRBD2
size: many
V: TRBV6-6
length: 17

CDR3: CASSQSTVNTEAFF
DNA: TGCGCCAGCAGCCAATCGACCGTGAACACTGAAGCTTTCTTT
J: TRBJ1-1
D: .
size: many
V: TRBV4-3
length: 14

CDR3: CASRLEVGGTQYF
DNA: TGTGCCAGCAGATTAGAGGTGGGGGGTACGCAATATTTT
J: TRBJ2-3
D: .
size: .
V: TRBV11-2
length: 13

CDR3: CSVEDRGIDTQYF
DNA: TGCAGCGTTGAGGACAGGGGGATAGATACGCAGTATTTT
J: TRBJ2-3
D: TRBD1
size: many
V: TRBV29-1
length: 13

CDR3: CAGRGVGTDTQYF
DNA: TGCGCCGGGCGGGGCGTGGGCACAGATACGCAGTATTTT
J: TRBJ2-3
D: .
size: many
V: TRBV10-2
length: 13

CDR3: CASTLFRNSGTGELFF
DNA: TGTGCCAGCACCTTGTTTCGCAACTCAGGTACCGGGGAACTGTTTTTT
J: TRBJ2-2
D: .
size: .
V: TRBV5-6
length: 16

CDR3: CASCPPGAGADTQYF
DNA: TGTGCCAGCTGCCCTCCGGGGGCGGGGGCAGATACGCAGTATTTT
J: TRBJ2-3
D: .
size: .
V: TRBV7-9
length: 15

CDR3: CASTAPGEETQYF
DNA: TGTGCCAGCACCGCCCCCGGGGAAGAGACCCAGTACTTC
J: TRBJ2-5
D: .
size: many
V: TRBV6-5
length: 13

CDR3: CVSSYLVGSGNTIYF
DNA: TGTGTCAGCAGTTACTTGGTGGGCTCTGGAAACACCATATATTTT
J: TRBJ1-3
D: .
size: .
V: TRBV6-2/TRBV6-3
length: 15

CDR3: CSVGAGGMGNTEAFF
DNA: TGCAGCGTTGGGGCAGGGGGCATGGGGAACACTGAAGCTTTCTTT
J: TRBJ1-1
D: TRBD1
size: many
V: TRBV29-1
length: 15

CDR3: CSVGNSSDYGYTF
DNA: TGCAGTGTAGGGAACAGCTCGGACTATGGCTACACCTTC
J: TRBJ1-2
D: .
size: .
V: TRBV29-1
length: 13

CDR3: CASSLDGVAYKEYF
DNA: TGTGCCAGTAGCTTAGATGGAGTTGCCTACAAGGAGTACTTC
J: TRBJ2-7
D: .
size: .
V: TRBV11-2
length: 14

CDR3: CASSYSGFRSNQPQHF
DNA: TGTGCCAGCAGTTACTCGGGGTTTAGGAGCAATCAGCCCCAGCATTTT
J: TRBJ1-5
D: .
size: many
V: TRBV6-2/TRBV6-3
length: 16

CDR3: CSVEDGVLAKNIQYF
DNA: TGCAGCGTAGAGGACGGGGTACTAGCCAAAAACATTCAGTACTTC
J: TRBJ2-4
D: .
size: many
V: TRBV29-1
length: 15

CDR3: CASAVEGHYGYTF
DNA: TGCGCCAGCGCCGTGGAGGGGCACTATGGCTACACCTTC
J: TRBJ1-2
D: .
size: .
V: TRBV5-1
length: 13